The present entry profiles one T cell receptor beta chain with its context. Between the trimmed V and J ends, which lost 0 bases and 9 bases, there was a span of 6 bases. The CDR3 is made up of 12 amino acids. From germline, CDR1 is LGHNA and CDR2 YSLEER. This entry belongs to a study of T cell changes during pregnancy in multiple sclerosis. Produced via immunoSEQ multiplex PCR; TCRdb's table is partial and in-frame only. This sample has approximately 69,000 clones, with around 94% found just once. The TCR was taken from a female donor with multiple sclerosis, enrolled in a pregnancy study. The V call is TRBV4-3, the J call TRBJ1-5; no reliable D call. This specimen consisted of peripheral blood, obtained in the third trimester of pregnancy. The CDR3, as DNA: TGCGCCAGCAGCCAAGATAACGGGCCCCAGCATTTT. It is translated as CASSQDNGPQHF.